The 2 T cell receptor beta chains in this list originate from one sample, sequenced in a study of T cells in women clearing cervical HPV infection. Produced via immunoSEQ multiplex PCR; TCRdb's table is partial and in-frame only. Recorded for this sample: roughly 29,000 clones. The sample consisted of blood buffy coat. The receptors here all came from a woman aged 18 to 69 with a cervical HPV16 infection that either progressed to CIN3+ or cleared (not recorded which).

For this clone: With the read ending 3 residues before the CDR3 end, the germline J gene is used to fill in that end. This rearrangement joins TRBV7-9 to TRBJ1-2, with D possibly TRBD1 on 6 matching bases. This CDR3 spans 14 amino acids. Germline V gene sequence: CDR1 SEHNR, CDR2 FQNEAQ (reference sequence). The covered CDR3 bases are TGTGCCAGCAGCTTAGCTGGCAGGGGCAAAGGC. Translating it yields CASSLAGRGKG. From start to end, the CDR3 is CASSLAGRGKGYTF.

To note about this clone: The read terminates 3 residues before the CDR3 end, so the remaining end is supplied by the germline J gene. The chain recombines TRBV30 with TRBJ2-1; 8 nucleotides line up with TRBD1. The CDR3 runs to 13 residues. V lost 3 bases and J lost 7; bases outside the gene matches: 5. The germline V gene has CDR1 GTSNPN and CDR2 SVGIG (reference sequence). The CDR3 protein is CAWRDYRGNEQFF. CDR3 bases read: TGTGCCTGGAGGGATTACAGGGGGAATGAG.